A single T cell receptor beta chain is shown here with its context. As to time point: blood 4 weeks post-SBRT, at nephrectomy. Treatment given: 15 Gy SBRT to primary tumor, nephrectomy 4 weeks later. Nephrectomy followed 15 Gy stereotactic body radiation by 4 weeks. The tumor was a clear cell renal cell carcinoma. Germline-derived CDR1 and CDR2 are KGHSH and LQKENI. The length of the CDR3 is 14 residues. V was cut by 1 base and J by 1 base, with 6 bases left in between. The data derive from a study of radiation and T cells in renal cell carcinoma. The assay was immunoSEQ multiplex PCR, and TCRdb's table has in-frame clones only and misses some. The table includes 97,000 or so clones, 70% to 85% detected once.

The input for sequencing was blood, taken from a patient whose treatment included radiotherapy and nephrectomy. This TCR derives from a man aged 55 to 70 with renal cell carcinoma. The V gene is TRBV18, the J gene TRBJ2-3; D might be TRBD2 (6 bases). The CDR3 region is CASSPQRGTDTQYF. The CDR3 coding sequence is TGTGCCAGCTCACCACAGCGGGGCACAGATACGCAGTATTTT.